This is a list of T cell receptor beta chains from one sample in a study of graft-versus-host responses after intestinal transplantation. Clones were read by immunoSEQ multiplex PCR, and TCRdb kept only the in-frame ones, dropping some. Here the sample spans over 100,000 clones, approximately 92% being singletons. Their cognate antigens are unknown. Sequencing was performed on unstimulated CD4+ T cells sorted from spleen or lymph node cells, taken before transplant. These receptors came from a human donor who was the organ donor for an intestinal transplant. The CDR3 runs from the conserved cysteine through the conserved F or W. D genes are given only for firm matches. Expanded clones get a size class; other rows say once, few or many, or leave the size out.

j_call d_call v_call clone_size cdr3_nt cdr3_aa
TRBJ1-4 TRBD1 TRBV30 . TGTGCCGGAGACAGGGGGCAGGTTGAAAAACTGTTTTTT CAGDRGQVEKLFF
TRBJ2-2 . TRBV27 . TGTGCCAGCCGACCCCAGGACACCGGGGAGCTGTTTTTT CASRPQDTGELFF
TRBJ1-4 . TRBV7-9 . TGTGCCAGCAGCCGCCGCTCGGGGGCTAATGAAAAACTGTTTTTT CASSRRSGANEKLFF
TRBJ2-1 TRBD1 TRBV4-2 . TGTGCCAGCAGCCAAGGGTTGACAGGGGTCTACAATGAGCAGTTCTTC CASSQGLTGVYNEQFF
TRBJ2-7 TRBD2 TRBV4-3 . TGCGCCAGCAGCCGTGGACTAGCGGGGGCCTACGAGCAGTACTTC CASSRGLAGAYEQYF
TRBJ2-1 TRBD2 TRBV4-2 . TGTGCCAGCAGCCCCGTGCTAGCGGGAGCATACAATGAGCAGTTCTTC CASSPVLAGAYNEQFF
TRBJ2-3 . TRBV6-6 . TGTGCCAGCAGTTATAGCAGGGGCACAGATACGCAGTATTTT CASSYSRGTDTQYF
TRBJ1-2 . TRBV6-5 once TGTGCCAGCAGTTTAAGGGGCCGGGAAGGCTACACCTTC CASSLRGREGYTF
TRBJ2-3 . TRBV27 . TGTGCCAGCAGTACGGCTAGCCAAGATACGCAGTATTTT CASSTASQDTQYF
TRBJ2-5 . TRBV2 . TGTGCCAGCAGTGTCGGGGAGACCCAGTACTTC CASSVGETQYF
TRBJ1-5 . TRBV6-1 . TGTGCCAGCGGTGGCAGCCTAGGGTATCAGCCCCAGCATTTT CASGGSLGYQPQHF
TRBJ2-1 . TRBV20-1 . TGCAGTGCTTCCAGTGAGAATGAGCAGTTCTTC CSASSENEQFF
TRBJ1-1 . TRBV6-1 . TGTGCCAGCAGTGAATTTCAGTCTAACACTGAAGCTTTCTTT CASSEFQSNTEAFF
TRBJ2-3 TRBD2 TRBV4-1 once TGCGCCAGCAGCCAAGCCGGAGCGGGAGCTAGCACAGATACGCAGTATTTT CASSQAGAGASTDTQYF
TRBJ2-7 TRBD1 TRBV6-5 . TGTGCCAGCAGAAGTGACAGGGAGAAGCAGTACTTC CASRSDREKQYF
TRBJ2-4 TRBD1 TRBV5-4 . TGTGCCAGCGGGAACACAGGGGAAAACATTCAGTACTTC CASGNTGENIQYF
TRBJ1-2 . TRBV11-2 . TGTGCCAGCAGCTCCAGTCGGTCCGGCTACACCTTC CASSSSRSGYTF
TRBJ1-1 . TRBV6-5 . TGTGCCAGCAGTAGCCAAGGACCGGCAGCTTTCTTT CASSSQGPAAFF
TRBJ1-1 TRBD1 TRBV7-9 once TGTGCCAGCAGCTCCGGGACAGGACGAGGTACTGAAGCTTTCTTT CASSSGTGRGTEAFF
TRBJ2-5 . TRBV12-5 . TGTGCTAGTGGTTTGGACGGTAATGTGGGCGAGACCCAGTACTTC CASGLDGNVGETQYF
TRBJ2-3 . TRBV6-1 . TGTGCCAGCAGCAGGGGTAGGGGGGTAGATACGCAGTATTTT CASSRGRGVDTQYF
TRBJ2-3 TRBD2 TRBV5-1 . TGCGCCAGCAGCAGACTAGCGAACACAGATACGCAGTATTTT CASSRLANTDTQYF
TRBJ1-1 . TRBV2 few TGTGCCAGCAGTAGGAACACTGAAGCTTTCTTT CASSRNTEAFF
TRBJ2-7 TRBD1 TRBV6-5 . TGTGCCAGCAGTTACGCTGGCACAGGGGGCGACGAGCAGTACTTC CASSYAGTGGDEQYF
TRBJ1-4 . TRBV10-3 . TGTGCCATCGGTGAGTCCCCTAATGAAAAACTGTTTTTT CAIGESPNEKLFF
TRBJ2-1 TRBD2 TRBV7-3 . TGTGCCAGCAGCATCGGGACTAGCGGCTCCTACAATGAGCAGTTCTTC CASSIGTSGSYNEQFF
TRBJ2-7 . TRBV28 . TGTGCCAGCAGACCCCACCGGGACTGGCTCTACGAGCAGTACTTC CASRPHRDWLYEQYF
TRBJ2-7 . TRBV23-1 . TGCGCCAGCAGTCTTCTCAGGCTAATGACCTACGAGCAGTACTTC CASSLLRLMTYEQYF